The rows below give T cell receptor beta chains drawn from one sample of a study of blood T cell repertoires in COVID-19. The assay was immunoSEQ multiplex PCR, and TCRdb's table has in-frame clones only and misses some. This repertoire shows roughly 76,000 clones, about four fifths found once; its top ten account for roughly 20%. The sample comprised peripheral blood. The receptors here all came from a man in his 70s with acute or convalescent COVID-19. CDR3s include the opening cysteine and the closing phenylalanine or tryptophan. A D gene is named only where the DNA matches it firmly. Clone size is not always given. Where it is, it says once, few, many or a class for expanded clones.

d_call j_call clone_size v_call cdr3_length cdr3_aa cdr3_nt
TRBD2 TRBJ2-1 NA TRBV11-3 15 CASSITGGFYNEQFF TGTGCCAGCAGTATAACGGGGGGGTTCTACAATGAGCAGTTCTTC
NA TRBJ2-3 NA TRBV6-2/TRBV6-3 11 CASSSTDTQYF TGTGCCAGCAGTTCTACAGATACGCAGTATTTT
NA TRBJ2-7 NA TRBV11-1 13 CASSLVAAFEQYF TGTGCCAGCAGCTTAGTGGCGGCGTTTGAGCAGTACTTC
NA TRBJ2-5 few TRBV2 13 CASSEDYTETQYF TGTGCCAGCAGTGAGGACTACACAGAGACCCAGTACTTC
TRBD1 TRBJ2-3 few TRBV28 17 CASSTEGFGQGADTQYF TGTGCCAGCAGTACGGAGGGGTTCGGACAGGGTGCAGATACGCAGTATTTT
TRBD2 TRBJ2-1 NA TRBV6-2/TRBV6-3 16 CASSPILAGVANEQFF TGTGCCAGCAGTCCCATACTAGCGGGAGTTGCTAATGAGCAGTTCTTC
TRBD2 TRBJ2-1 NA TRBV7-2 17 CASSLGAGAGAHNEQFF TGTGCCAGCAGCTTAGGTGCGGGAGCGGGAGCCCACAATGAGCAGTTCTTC
NA TRBJ1-1 NA TRBV28 15 CASSGPLRGDSEAFF TGTGCCAGCAGTGGCCCGCTCCGGGGTGACTCCGAAGCTTTCTTT
TRBD2 TRBJ2-2 NA TRBV2 15 CASSEAGGSRGELFF TGTGCCAGCAGTGAGGCGGGCGGGAGCAGAGGGGAGCTGTTTTTT
TRBD1 TRBJ2-5 NA TRBV5-4 15 CASSLGTGLGGTQYF TGTGCCAGCAGCTTGGGGACAGGTTTAGGGGGGACCCAGTACTTC
TRBD2 TRBJ2-7 NA TRBV3-1/TRBV3-2 14 CASSLSSGRGEQYF TGTGCCAGCAGCCTTTCTAGCGGCCGAGGTGAGCAGTACTTC
TRBD2 TRBJ2-7 NA TRBV28 13 CASSTGTSDEQYF TGTGCCAGCAGCACCGGGACTAGCGACGAGCAGTACTTC
TRBD1 TRBJ1-1 NA TRBV7-3 15 CASSLLPGGRTEAFF TGTGCCAGCAGCCTTCTGCCAGGGGGTCGCACTGAAGCTTTCTTT
TRBD2 TRBJ2-5 NA TRBV27 15 CASSLGTTGSETQYF TGTGCCAGCAGTTTAGGGACTACCGGATCGGAGACCCAGTACTTC
TRBD1 TRBJ2-7 NA TRBV19 13 CATPDRGGYEQYF TGTGCCACCCCAGACAGGGGAGGCTACGAGCAGTACTTC
NA TRBJ2-5 NA TRBV21-1 17 CASSCSHRDREEETQYF TGTGCCAGCAGCTGTTCACACCGGGACAGGGAGGAAGAGACCCAGTACTTC
NA TRBJ1-6 NA TRBV18 17 CASSPTTAGGFDSPLHF TGTGCCAGCTCACCAACGACAGCGGGAGGGTTTGATTCACCCCTCCACTTT
NA TRBJ2-1 once TRBV5-6 15 CASIMAQVPYNEQFF TGTGCCAGCATCATGGCACAGGTACCCTACAATGAGCAGTTCTTC
TRBD2 TRBJ2-5 NA TRBV15 16 CATSRDLAGTQETQYF TGTGCCACCAGCAGAGATCTAGCGGGTACCCAAGAGACCCAGTACTTC
NA TRBJ2-1 NA TRBV24-1 16 CATSDPGRSMNNEQFF TGTGCCACCAGTGATCCGGGAAGGAGCATGAACAATGAGCAGTTCTTC